Below, 4 T cell receptor beta chains from the same sample are listed, as sequenced in a study of cytomegalovirus exposure and HLA in healthy donors. PCR employed 60 Vbeta and 13 Jbeta primers. This table comes from immunoSEQ multiplex PCR, and its TCRdb copy is limited to in-frame clones, with some not included. Of 150,000 to 200,000 clones in the sample, 62% were seen once. The sequenced sample consisted of PBMCs. The origin of the receptors is a man aged 40-49 years in good health and CMV-seronegative.

V usage is TRBV30 and J usage is TRBJ1-1, with D unclear. The CDR3 runs to 13 residues. Trimming cost V 0 bases and J 1 base, with 6 bases left between them. CDR1 GTSNPN and CDR2 SVGIG come from the germline V gene (reference sequence). The CDR3 DNA sequence: TGTGCCTGGAGTGTGCGACAGAACACTGAAGCTTTCTTT. Protein sequence: CAWSVRQNTEAFF. The full variable domain, completed using reference TRBV30 and TRBJ1-1, is SQTIHQWPATLVQPVGSPLSLECTVEGTSNPNLYWYRQAAGRGLQLLFYSVGIGQISSEVPQNLSASRPQDRQFILSSKKLLLSDSGFYLCAWSVRQNTEAFFGQGTRLTVV.

The rearrangement links TRBV7-2 to TRBJ1-2; D unresolved. The CDR3 consists of 15 residues. Germline V lookup: CDR1 SGHTA, CDR2 FQGNSA. Trimming removed 5 bases from V and 5 bases from J, with 18 bases in between. CDR3 nucleotide sequence: TGTGCCAGCAGCAAGAGGGATGGTTCGGGGTATGGCTACACCTTC. Translation: CASSKRDGSGYGYTF.

The chain recombines TRBV19 with TRBJ2-3, with 10 bases fitting TRBD2. V gave up 7 bases and J gave up 1 base; unmatched junction bases: 5. Looked up from germline, CDR1 is LNHDA and CDR2 is SQIVND (reference sequence). The CDR3 consists of 15 residues. CDR3 DNA sequence: TGTGCCAGTACCCCACTAGCGGGACGCACAGATACGCAGTATTTT. Translating it yields CASTPLAGRTDTQYF.

Concerning this clone: One end of the junction is discordant with germline, which a read error may explain. The chain couples TRBV7-9 to TRBJ2-1, with TRBD2 matching over 11 bases. The CDR3 contains 15 residues. The germline CDR1 and CDR2 sequences are SEHNR and FQNEAQ (reference sequence). Written as DNA, the CDR3 is TGTTCCAGCAGCCGAGGGACTAGCGGACCCAATGAGCAGTTCTTC. It is translated as CSSSRGTSGPNEQFF.